Below, one T cell receptor beta chain is given with its context. Its antigen is not identified. Described treatment: roughly 19 received Ad26.COV2.S at low or high dose, single or two shots; five or six received placebo; per-sample allocation not given. It was on day 63 after the first vaccine or placebo injection that samples were taken. An Ad26 vector expressing Wuhan-strain SARS-CoV-2 spike constituted the vaccine. This specimen belongs to a study of Ad26.COV2.S vaccination and SARS-CoV-2 variants. Study overall: The vaccine Ad26.COV2.S was put into the muscle once, or twice with 56 days between.

Per germline, CDR1 LGHNA and CDR2 YSLEER. The CDR3 totals 16 residues. The V gene lost 4 bases and the J gene lost 7 bases, with 19 bases spanning the gap. Study results and caveats: TCR breadth and depth analyses may have underestimated total T cell responses. Spike-specific CD8+ and CD4+ T cell responses reportedly showed substantial breadth after vaccination.

This table comes from immunoSEQ multiplex PCR, and its TCRdb copy is limited to in-frame clones, with some not included. The top ten hold 1.5% of the sample, which has hundreds of thousands of clones, about 90% seen once. The sample was peripheral blood, taken in a trial of Ad26.COV2.S vaccine versus placebo. V gene TRBV4-3 combines with J gene TRBJ1-4; D might be TRBD1 (5 bases). This receptor was obtained from a person between 18 and 59 years old who received the Ad26.COV2.S COVID-19 vaccine or a placebo. The CDR3 loop reads CASSPGLAGLSEKLFF. CDR3 DNA sequence: TGCGCCAGCAGCCCCGGACTGGCAGGGCTAAGTGAAAAACTGTTTTTT.